This record concerns one T cell receptor beta chain sequence. This record belongs to a study of early stage breast cancer tumors. Method: immunoSEQ multiplex PCR; TCRdb's copy keeps in-frame clones and lacks some. The sample contains tens of thousands of clones, 70% to 75% of which appear only once. Germline V gene data show CDR1 as MNHEY and CDR2 as SMNVEV (reference sequence). The CDR3 contains 16 residues. The junction had 13 bases not matched to a gene; V was cut back by 6 bases and J by 8 bases. V gene TRBV27 combines with J gene TRBJ2-1, with TRBD1 identical over 10 bases. The TCR sequence derives from a person in their forties with breast cancer. Material: blood. This CDR3 is CASSILTGGVLYEQFF. The CDR3 nucleotides read TGTGCCAGCAGCATCTTGACAGGGGGCGTTTTATATGAGCAGTTCTTC.